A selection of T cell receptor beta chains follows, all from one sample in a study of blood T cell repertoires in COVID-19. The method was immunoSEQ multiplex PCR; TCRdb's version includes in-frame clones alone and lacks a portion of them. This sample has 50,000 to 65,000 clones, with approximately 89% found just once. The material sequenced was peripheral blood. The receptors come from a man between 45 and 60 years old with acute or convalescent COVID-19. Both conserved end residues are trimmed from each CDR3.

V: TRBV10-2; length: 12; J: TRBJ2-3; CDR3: ASGQRGGPDTQY
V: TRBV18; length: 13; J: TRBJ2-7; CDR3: ASSPGTGYRGEQY
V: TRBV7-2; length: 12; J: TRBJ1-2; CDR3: ASSSSGGTYGYT
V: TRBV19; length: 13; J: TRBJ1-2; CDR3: ASSIDPWTGGGYT
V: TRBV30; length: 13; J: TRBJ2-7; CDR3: AWSYGTPMGYEQY
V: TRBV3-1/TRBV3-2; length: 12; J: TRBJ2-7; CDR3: ASSQDPSSYEQY
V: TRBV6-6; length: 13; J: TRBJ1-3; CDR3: ASSYDDIRGNTIY
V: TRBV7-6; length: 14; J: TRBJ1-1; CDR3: ASSLGSARQNTEAF
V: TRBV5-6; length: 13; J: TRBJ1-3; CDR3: ASSFGTALGNTIY
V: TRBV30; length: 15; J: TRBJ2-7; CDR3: AWSRLAGGSSSYEQY
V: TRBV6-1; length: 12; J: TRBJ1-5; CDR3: ASSDRGQRQPQH
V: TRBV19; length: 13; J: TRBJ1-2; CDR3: ASRQGLSYPYGYT
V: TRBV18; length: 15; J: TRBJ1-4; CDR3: ASSPGMGQATNEKLF
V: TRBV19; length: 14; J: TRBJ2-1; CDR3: ASTHAIGQGYNEQF
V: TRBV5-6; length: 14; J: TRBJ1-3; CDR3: ASSLSGGGTGNTIY
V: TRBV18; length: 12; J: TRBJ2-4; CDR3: ASSNTGTANIQY
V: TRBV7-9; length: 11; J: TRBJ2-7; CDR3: ASRQGQAYEQY
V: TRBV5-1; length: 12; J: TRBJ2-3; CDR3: ASRVAGGTDTQY
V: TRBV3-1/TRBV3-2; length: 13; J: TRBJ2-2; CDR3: ASSHGDRGPGELF